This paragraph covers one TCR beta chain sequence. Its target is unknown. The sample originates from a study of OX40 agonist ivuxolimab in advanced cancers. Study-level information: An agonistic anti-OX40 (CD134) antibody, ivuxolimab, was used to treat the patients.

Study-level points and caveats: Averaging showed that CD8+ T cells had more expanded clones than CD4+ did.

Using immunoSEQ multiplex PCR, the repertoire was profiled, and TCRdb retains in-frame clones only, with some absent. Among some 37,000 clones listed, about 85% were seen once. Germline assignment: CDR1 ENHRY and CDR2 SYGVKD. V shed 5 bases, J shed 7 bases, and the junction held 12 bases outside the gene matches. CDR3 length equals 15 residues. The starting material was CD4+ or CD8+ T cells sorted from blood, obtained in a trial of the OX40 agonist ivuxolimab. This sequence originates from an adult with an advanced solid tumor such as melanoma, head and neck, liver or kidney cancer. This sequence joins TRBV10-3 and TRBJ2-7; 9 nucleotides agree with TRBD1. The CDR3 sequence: CAISSTGGKGGEQYF. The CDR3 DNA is TGTGCCATCAGTTCAACAGGGGGCAAAGGGGGAGAGCAGTACTTC.